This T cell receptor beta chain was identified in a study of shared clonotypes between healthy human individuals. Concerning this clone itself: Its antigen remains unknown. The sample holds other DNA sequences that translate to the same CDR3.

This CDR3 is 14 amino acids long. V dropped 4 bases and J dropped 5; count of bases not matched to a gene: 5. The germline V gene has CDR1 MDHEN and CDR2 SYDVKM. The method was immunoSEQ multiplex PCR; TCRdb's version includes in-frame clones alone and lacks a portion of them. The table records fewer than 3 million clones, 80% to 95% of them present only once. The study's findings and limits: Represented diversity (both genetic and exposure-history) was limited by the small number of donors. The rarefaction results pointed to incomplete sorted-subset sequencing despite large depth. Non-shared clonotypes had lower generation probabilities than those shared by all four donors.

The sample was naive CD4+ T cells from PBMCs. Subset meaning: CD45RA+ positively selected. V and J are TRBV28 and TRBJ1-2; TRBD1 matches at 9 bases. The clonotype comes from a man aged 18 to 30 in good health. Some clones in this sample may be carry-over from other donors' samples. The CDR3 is CASSSGTGFYGYTF. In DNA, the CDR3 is TGTGCCAGCAGTTCCGGGACAGGGTTTTATGGCTACACCTTC.